This T cell receptor beta chain is from a study of beta chain features in type 1 diabetes. The length of the CDR3 is 16 residues. Trimming removed 2 bases from V and 1 base from J, with 14 bases in between. CDR1 is LNHNV and CDR2 is YYDKDF in the germline V gene (reference sequence). The whole isolated RNA underwent reverse transcription, so sequencing captured expressed TCRB transcripts. Repertoires were generated with immunoSEQ multiplex PCR, while TCRdb's copy carries only in-frame clones and drops some. Among about 640,000 clones listed, over 10% were seen once. Details on this clone: The antigen is unknown.

Study results and caveats: The study found that naive, central memory and Treg TCRB repertoires appeared more similar in patients than in healthy donors. Within each of all four CD4+ subsets, Type 1 diabetes patients had TCRB CDR3s that were moderately but significantly shorter.

This receptor was identified in a man aged 25-40 years with type 1 diabetes. Input material: naive CD4+ T cells from blood. This sequence joins TRBV15 and TRBJ1-2, with a tentative D call TRBD1 (5 bases). CDR3 sequence: CATSRPVRDGNYGYTF. Here the CDR3 DNA reads TGTGCCACCAGCAGACCCGTCCGGGACGGTAACTATGGCTACACCTTC.